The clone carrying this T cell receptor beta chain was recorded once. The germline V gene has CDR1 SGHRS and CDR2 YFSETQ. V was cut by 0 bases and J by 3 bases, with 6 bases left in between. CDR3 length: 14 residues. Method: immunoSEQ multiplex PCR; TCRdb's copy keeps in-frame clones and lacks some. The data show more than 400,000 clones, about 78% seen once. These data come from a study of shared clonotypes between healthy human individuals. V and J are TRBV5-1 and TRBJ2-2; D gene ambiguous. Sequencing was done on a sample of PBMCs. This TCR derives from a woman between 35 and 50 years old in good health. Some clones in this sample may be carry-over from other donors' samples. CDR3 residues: CASSLGDHTGELFF. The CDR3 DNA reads TGCGCCAGCAGCTTGGGAGACCACACCGGGGAGCTGTTTTTT.